What follows describes a single TCR beta chain. Its antigen is not identified. This specimen belongs to a study of cytomegalovirus exposure and HLA in healthy donors. PCR primers comprised 60 Vbeta and 13 Jbeta primers. TCRdb's table, derived via immunoSEQ multiplex PCR, lists solely in-frame clones and lacks some. The sample lists approximately 150,000 clones, approximately 80% occurring once. The CDR3 contains 14 residues. Germline-derived CDR1 and CDR2 are SNHLY and FYNNEI. Deletions cut 6 bases from V and 4 bases from J, with 15 bases between. The study, taken as a whole, reports: As was reported, the HLA-A and HLA-B alleles of most subjects were accurately predicted from TCR beta sequences. CMV serostatus was the only immune exposure information that was available.

The clonotype originates from a woman in her thirties or forties in good health and CMV-seropositive. The chain recombines TRBV2 with TRBJ2-5; possibly TRBD2 for D (6 bases). Sequencing input: PBMCs. DNA of the CDR3: TGTGCCAGCAGGGGGGGTTTGGCGGTAGAGACCCAGTACTTC. It encodes CASRGGLAVETQYF.